These 2 T cell receptor beta chains were sequenced from one sample in a study of T cell repertoires in cytomegalovirus infection. Each CDR3 protein is one row after TCRdb ran MiXCR on the reads. The data contain hundreds of thousands of distinct CDR3 sequences, 24% of them singletons. Sequences were obtained from CD8+ T cells from PBMCs. The receptors come from a human donor in good health (CMV status not recorded). Some clones in this sample may be carry-over from other donors' samples.

V and J are TRBV5-6 and TRBJ1-1; TRBD1 might be the D (5 bases). The CDR3 extends over 12 amino acids. V gave up 8 bases and J gave up 1 base, with 9 bases separating them. CDR1 is SGHDT and CDR2 is YYEEEE in the germline V gene. The CDR3: CASVRGNTEAFF. The DNA of the CDR3 is TGTGCCAGTGTGAGGGGGAACACTGAAGCTTTCTTT. The complete variable domain, with remaining parts taken from reference TRBV5-6 and TRBJ1-1, reads DAGVTQSPTHLIKTRGQQVTLRCSPKSGHDTVSWYQQALGQGPQFIFQYYEEEERQRGNFPDRFSGHQFPNYSSELNVNALLLGDSALYLCASVRGNTEAFFGQGTRLTVV.

This clonotype was picked up a small number of times. This sequence joins TRBV9 and TRBJ2-2, with TRBD1 as a possible D gene (5 bases). The V end was cut by 3 bases, the J end by 0 bases, with 15 bases between. There are 17 residues in the CDR3. Germline V CDR1 and CDR2: SGDLS, YYNGEE. The CDR3: CASSETRKGTNTGELFF. The CDR3 DNA reads TGTGCCAGCAGCGAAACTCGTAAGGGGACGAACACCGGGGAGCTGTTTTTT.